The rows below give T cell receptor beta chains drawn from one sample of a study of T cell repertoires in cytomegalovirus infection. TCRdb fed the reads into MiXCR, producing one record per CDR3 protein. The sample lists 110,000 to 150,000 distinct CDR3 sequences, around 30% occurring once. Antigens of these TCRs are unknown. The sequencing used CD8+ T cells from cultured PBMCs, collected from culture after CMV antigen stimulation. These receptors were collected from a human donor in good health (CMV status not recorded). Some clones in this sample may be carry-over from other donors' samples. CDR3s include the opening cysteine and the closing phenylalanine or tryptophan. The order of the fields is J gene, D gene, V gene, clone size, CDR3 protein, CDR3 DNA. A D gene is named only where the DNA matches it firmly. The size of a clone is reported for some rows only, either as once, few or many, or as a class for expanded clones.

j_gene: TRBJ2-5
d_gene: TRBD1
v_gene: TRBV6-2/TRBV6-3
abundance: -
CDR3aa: CASSSPDRAGETQYF
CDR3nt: TGTGCCAGCAGTTCCCCGGACAGGGCCGGCGAGACCCAGTACTTC

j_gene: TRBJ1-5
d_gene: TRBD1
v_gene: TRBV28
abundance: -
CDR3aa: CASSFLQGNQPQHF
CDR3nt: TGTGCCAGCAGTTTTCTACAGGGGAATCAGCCCCAGCATTTT

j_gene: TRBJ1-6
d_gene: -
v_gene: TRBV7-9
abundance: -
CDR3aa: CASSLPGPNSPLHF
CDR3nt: TGTGCCAGCAGCTTACCCGGGCCAAATTCACCCCTCCACTTT

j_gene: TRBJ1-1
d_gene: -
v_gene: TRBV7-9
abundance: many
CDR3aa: CASSLLGGGDTRNMNTEAFF
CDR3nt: TGTGCCAGCAGCTTATTGGGGGGTGGGGACACTCGGAACATGAACACTGAAGCTTTCTTT

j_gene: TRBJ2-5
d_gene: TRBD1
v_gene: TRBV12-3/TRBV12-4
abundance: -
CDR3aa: CASSPGQEETQYF
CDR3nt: TGTGCCAGCAGCCCGGGACAGGAAGAGACCCAGTACTTC

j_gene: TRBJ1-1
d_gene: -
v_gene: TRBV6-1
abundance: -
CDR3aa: CASTARVNTEAFF
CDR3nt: TGTGCCAGTACGGCTAGGGTGAACACTGAAGCTTTCTTT

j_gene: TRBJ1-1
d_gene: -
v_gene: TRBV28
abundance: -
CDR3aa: CASTPTAQGLKTEAFF
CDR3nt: TGTGCCAGCACCCCGACGGCCCAGGGTCTGAAAACTGAAGCTTTCTTT

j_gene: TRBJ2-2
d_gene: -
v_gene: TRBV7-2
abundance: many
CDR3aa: CASSVKGHTNTGELFF
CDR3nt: TGTGCCAGCAGCGTCAAAGGACACACGAACACCGGGGAGCTGTTTTTT

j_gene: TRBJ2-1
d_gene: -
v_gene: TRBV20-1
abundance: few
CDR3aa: CSARTGFLSYNEQFF
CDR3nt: TGCAGTGCTAGAACAGGCTTCCTCTCCTACAATGAGCAGTTCTTC

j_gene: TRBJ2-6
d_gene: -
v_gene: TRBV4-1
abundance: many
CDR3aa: CASSQDLGGRSGANVLTF
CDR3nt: TGCGCCAGCAGCCAAGATCTAGGGGGGCGTTCTGGGGCCAACGTCCTGACTTTC

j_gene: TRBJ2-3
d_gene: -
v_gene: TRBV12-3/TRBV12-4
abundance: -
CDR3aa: CASSLDGWGSKQYF
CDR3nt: TGTGCCAGCAGTTTAGACGGGTGGGGGAGCAAGCAGTATTTT

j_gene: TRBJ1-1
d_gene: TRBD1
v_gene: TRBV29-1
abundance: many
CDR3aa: CSVEQAGGLNTEAFF
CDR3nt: TGCAGCGTTGAACAGGCAGGGGGCTTGAACACTGAAGCTTTCTTT

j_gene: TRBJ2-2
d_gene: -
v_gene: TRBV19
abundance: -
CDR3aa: CASNPPFGRNTGELFF
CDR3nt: TGTGCCAGTAACCCCCCCTTTGGCAGAAACACCGGGGAGCTGTTTTTT

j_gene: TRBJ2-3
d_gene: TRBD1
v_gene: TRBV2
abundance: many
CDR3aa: CASSEQGAGTDTQYF
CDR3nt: TGTGCCAGCAGTGAACAGGGGGCAGGCACAGATACGCAGTATTTT

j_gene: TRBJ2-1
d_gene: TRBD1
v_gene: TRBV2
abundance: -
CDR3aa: CASRWRDRVYNEQFF
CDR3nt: TGTGCCAGCCGATGGCGGGACAGGGTTTACAATGAGCAGTTCTTC

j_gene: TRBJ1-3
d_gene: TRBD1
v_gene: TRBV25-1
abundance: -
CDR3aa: CASSELGQTVSGNTIYF
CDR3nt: TGTGCCAGCAGTGAACTGGGACAGACAGTCTCTGGAAACACCATATATTTT

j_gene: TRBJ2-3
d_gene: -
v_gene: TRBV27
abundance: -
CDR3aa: CASSPRDTQYF
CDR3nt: TGTGCCAGCAGTCCCCGGGATACGCAGTATTTT

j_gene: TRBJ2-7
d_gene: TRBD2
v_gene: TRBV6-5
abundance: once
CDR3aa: CASSFAGRDEQYF
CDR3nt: TGTGCCAGCAGTTTTGCAGGGAGGGACGAGCAGTACTTC

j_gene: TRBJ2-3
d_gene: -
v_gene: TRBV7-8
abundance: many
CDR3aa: CASSAGLLGTDTQYF
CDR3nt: TGTGCCAGCAGCGCCGGGTTACTCGGCACAGATACGCAGTATTTT

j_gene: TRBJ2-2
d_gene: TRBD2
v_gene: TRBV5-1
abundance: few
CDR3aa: CASSLPAGGITGELFF
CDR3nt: TGCGCCAGCAGCTTACCAGCGGGGGGGATAACCGGGGAGCTGTTTTTT

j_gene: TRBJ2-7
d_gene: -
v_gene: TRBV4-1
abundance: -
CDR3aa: CASSQRSASDGHEQYF
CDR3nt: TGCGCCAGCAGCCAGAGATCGGCTAGCGATGGCCACGAGCAGTACTTC

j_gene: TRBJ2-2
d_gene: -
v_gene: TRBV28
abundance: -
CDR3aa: CASSLAYRGDGELFF
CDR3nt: TGTGCCAGCAGTTTGGCCTATCGGGGCGACGGGGAGCTGTTTTTT

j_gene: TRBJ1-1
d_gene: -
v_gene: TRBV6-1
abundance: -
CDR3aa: CASGAGHTEAFF
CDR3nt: TGTGCCAGCGGGGCGGGTCACACTGAAGCTTTCTTT

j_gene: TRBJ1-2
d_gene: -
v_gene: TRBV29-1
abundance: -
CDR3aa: CSVSVSGVGYTF
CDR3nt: TGCAGCGTTTCTGTTTCAGGGGTTGGCTACACCTTC

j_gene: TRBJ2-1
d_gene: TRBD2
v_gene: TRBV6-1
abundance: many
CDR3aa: CASSEWTSGGYEQFF
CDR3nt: TGTGCCAGCAGTGAATGGACTAGCGGGGGGTATGAGCAGTTCTTC

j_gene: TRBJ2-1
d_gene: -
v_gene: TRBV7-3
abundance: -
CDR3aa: CASSPWDTYNEQFF
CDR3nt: TGTGCCAGCAGCCCATGGGACACCTACAATGAGCAGTTCTTC

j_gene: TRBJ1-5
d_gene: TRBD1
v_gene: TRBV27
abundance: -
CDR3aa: CASGNRGSNQPQHF
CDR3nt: TGTGCCAGCGGGAACAGGGGGAGCAATCAGCCCCAGCATTTT

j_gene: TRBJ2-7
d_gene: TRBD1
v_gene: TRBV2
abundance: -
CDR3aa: CASSILRTGGPYEQYF
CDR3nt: TGTGCCAGCAGCATCCTACGGACAGGGGGCCCCTACGAGCAGTACTTC

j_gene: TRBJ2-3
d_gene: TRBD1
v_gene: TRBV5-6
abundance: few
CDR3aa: CASSLEGAPDTQYF
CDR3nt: TGTGCCAGCAGCTTGGAGGGGGCACCAGATACGCAGTATTTT

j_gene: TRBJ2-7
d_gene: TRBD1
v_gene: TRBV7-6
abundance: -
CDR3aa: CASSDDRVNEQYF
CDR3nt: TGTGCCAGCAGCGACGACAGGGTTAACGAGCAGTACTTC

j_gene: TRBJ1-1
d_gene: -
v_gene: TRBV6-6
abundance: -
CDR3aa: CASSYSSQMNTEAFF
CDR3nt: TGTGCCAGCAGTTACTCGAGTCAGATGAACACTGAAGCTTTCTTT

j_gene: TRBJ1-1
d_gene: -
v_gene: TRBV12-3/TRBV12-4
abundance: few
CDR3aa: CASRNLNTEAFF
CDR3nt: TGTGCCAGCAGGAACCTAAACACTGAAGCTTTCTTT

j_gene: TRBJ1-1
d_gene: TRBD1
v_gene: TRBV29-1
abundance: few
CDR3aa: CSVAGGAGTEAFF
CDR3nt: TGCAGCGTCGCAGGGGGCGCGGGCACTGAAGCTTTCTTT

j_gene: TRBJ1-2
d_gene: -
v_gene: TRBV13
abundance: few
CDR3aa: CASSLGNGYTF
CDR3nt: TGTGCCAGCAGCTTAGGAAATGGCTACACCTTC

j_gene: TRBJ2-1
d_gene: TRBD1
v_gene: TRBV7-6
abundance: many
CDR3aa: CASSYYIAGGDDEQFF
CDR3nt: TGTGCCAGCAGCTATTATATAGCAGGGGGTGATGATGAGCAGTTCTTC

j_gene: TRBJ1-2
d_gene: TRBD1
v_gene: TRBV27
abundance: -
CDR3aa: CASSHTTGGADGYTF
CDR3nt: TGTGCCAGCAGCCACACAACAGGGGGCGCAGATGGCTACACCTTC

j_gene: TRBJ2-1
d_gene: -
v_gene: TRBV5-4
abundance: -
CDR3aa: CASSLEAGPNSYNEQFF
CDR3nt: TGTGCCAGCAGCTTGGAGGCGGGCCCCAACTCCTACAATGAGCAGTTCTTC

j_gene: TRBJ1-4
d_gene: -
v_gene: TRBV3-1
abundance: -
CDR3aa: CASSRPQDEKLFF
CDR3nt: TGTGCCAGCAGCCGCCCTCAAGATGAAAAACTGTTTTTT

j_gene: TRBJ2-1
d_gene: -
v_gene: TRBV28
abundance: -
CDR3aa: CASSSPGRPEAYNEQFF
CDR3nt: TGTGCCAGCAGTTCCCCCGGGCGTCCAGAGGCCTACAATGAGCAGTTCTTC

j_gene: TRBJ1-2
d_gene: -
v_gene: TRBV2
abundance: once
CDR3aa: CASSVSQLNYGYTF
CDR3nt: TGTGCCAGCAGTGTGTCCCAGCTTAACTATGGCTACACCTTC

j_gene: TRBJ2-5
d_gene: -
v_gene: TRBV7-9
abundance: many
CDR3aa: CASSSTGETQYF
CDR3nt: TGTGCCAGCAGCTCAACAGGAGAGACCCAGTACTTC

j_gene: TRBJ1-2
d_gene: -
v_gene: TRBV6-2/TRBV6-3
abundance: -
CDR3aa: CASSTKGRQNYGYTF
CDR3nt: TGTGCCAGCAGTACAAAAGGGCGGCAGAACTATGGCTACACCTTC

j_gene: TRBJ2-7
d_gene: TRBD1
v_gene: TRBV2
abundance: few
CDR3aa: CATHQGAQDYEQYF
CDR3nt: TGTGCCACCCACCAGGGGGCCCAGGATTACGAGCAGTACTTC

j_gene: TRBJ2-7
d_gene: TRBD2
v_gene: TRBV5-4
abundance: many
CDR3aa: CASSPAWGGTYEQYF
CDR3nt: TGTGCCAGCAGCCCAGCTTGGGGAGGGACCTACGAGCAGTACTTC

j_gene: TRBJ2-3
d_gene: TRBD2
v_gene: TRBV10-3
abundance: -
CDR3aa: CAISPTSGVLTSTDTQYF
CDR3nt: TGTGCCATCAGTCCTACTAGCGGGGTACTCACTAGCACAGATACGCAGTATTTT

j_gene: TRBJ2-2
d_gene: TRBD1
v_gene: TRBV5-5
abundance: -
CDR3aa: CASIDRGRGELFF
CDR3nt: TGTGCCAGCATTGACAGGGGGCGCGGGGAGCTGTTTTTT

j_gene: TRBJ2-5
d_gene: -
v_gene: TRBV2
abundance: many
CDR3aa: CASRALVVGQQETQYF
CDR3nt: TGTGCCAGCAGGGCGCTTGTTGTGGGGCAGCAAGAGACCCAGTACTTC

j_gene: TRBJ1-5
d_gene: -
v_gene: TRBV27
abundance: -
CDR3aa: CASSSLDRWQPQHF
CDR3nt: TGTGCCAGCAGCTCCCTGGATCGGTGGCAGCCCCAGCATTTT

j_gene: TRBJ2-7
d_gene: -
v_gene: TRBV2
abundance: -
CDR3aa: CASSDSGTASSYEQYF
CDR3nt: TGTGCCAGCAGTGACTCCGGGACCGCGAGCTCTTACGAGCAGTACTTC

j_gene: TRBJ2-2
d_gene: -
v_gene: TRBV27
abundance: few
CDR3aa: CASSPGQNTGELFF
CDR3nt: TGTGCCAGCAGTCCGGGACAGAACACCGGGGAGCTGTTTTTT

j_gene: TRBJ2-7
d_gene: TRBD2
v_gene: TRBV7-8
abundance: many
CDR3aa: CASSLEGLAGALRFYEQYF
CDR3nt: TGTGCCAGCAGCTTAGAAGGACTAGCGGGGGCCCTCCGGTTCTACGAGCAGTACTTC

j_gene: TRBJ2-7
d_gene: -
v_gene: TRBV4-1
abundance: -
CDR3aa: CASSPGGNRAYEQYF
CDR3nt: TGCGCCAGCAGCCCAGGTGGAAACCGAGCCTACGAGCAGTACTTC

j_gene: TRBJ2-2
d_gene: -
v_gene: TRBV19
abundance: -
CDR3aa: CASTWGTQQRSGELFF
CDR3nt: TGTGCCAGTACTTGGGGGACTCAACAACGGTCCGGGGAGCTGTTTTTT

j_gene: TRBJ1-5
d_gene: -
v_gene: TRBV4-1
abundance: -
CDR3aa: CASSVWVGGNQPQHF
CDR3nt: TGCGCCAGCAGCGTATGGGTTGGGGGCAATCAGCCCCAGCATTTT

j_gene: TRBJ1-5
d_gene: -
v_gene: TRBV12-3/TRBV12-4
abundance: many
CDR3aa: CASSLTDSNQPQHF
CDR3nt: TGTGCCAGCAGTTTAACGGATAGCAATCAGCCCCAGCATTTT